This is a list of T cell receptor beta chains from one sample in a study of cytomegalovirus exposure and HLA in healthy donors. The table came from immunoSEQ multiplex PCR; TCRdb's copy has only in-frame clones and leaves some out. This table has around 90,000 clones, under 85% appearing once. The sequenced sample was PBMCs. The receptors derive from a man younger than 40 in good health and CMV-seronegative. CDR3s include the opening cysteine and the closing phenylalanine or tryptophan. The order of the fields is J gene, clone size, D gene, V gene, CDR3 protein, CDR3 DNA. A D gene is named only where the DNA matches it firmly. Part of the rows lack a size; the others show once, few, many or a class for expanded clones.

j_call: TRBJ1-3; clone_size: .; d_call: .; v_call: TRBV6-6; cdr3_aa: CASSKQGASSGNTIYF; cdr3_nt: TGTGCCAGCAGTAAACAGGGTGCAAGTTCTGGAAACACCATATATTTT
j_call: TRBJ1-1; clone_size: .; d_call: TRBD1; v_call: TRBV4-2; cdr3_aa: CASSPTDRVNTEAFF; cdr3_nt: TGTGCCAGCAGCCCCACGGACAGGGTGAACACTGAAGCTTTCTTT
j_call: TRBJ2-3; clone_size: .; d_call: .; v_call: TRBV10-1; cdr3_aa: CASSAIPGTDTQYF; cdr3_nt: TGCGCCAGCAGTGCTATCCCCGGCACAGATACGCAGTATTTT
j_call: TRBJ2-7; clone_size: .; d_call: TRBD1; v_call: TRBV5-6; cdr3_aa: CASSDGQGVWDEQYF; cdr3_nt: TGTGCCAGCAGCGACGGACAGGGGGTATGGGACGAGCAGTACTTC
j_call: TRBJ2-2; clone_size: .; d_call: .; v_call: TRBV10-2; cdr3_aa: CASLAGRGIGELFF; cdr3_nt: TGCGCCAGCTTGGCGGGCAGGGGAATCGGGGAGCTGTTTTTT
j_call: TRBJ1-1; clone_size: .; d_call: TRBD1; v_call: TRBV29-1; cdr3_aa: CSAPSLAGGAFF; cdr3_nt: TGCAGCGCTCCATCTCTTGCAGGGGGGGCTTTCTTT
j_call: TRBJ1-1; clone_size: .; d_call: .; v_call: TRBV4-3; cdr3_aa: CASSQDTGVRTEAFF; cdr3_nt: TGCGCCAGCAGCCAAGATACGGGGGTCAGGACTGAAGCTTTCTTT
j_call: TRBJ2-3; clone_size: few; d_call: .; v_call: TRBV5-1; cdr3_aa: CASSSAGPDTQYF; cdr3_nt: TGCGCCAGCAGCTCCGCAGGGCCAGATACGCAGTATTTT
j_call: TRBJ1-1; clone_size: once; d_call: .; v_call: TRBV4-2; cdr3_aa: CASSQGRQWGTEAFF; cdr3_nt: TGTGCCAGCAGCCAAGGCCGACAGTGGGGCACTGAAGCTTTCTTT
j_call: TRBJ1-1; clone_size: once; d_call: .; v_call: TRBV15; cdr3_aa: CATSRQNTEAFF; cdr3_nt: TGTGCCACCAGCAGACAGAACACTGAAGCTTTCTTT
j_call: TRBJ1-6; clone_size: .; d_call: .; v_call: TRBV27; cdr3_aa: CASSYSRGDSPLHF; cdr3_nt: TGTGCCAGCAGTTACTCCAGGGGAGATTCACCCCTCCACTTT
j_call: TRBJ1-1; clone_size: .; d_call: TRBD1; v_call: TRBV5-1; cdr3_aa: CASRNTGGNTEAFF; cdr3_nt: TGCGCCAGCAGAAATACAGGGGGGAACACTGAAGCTTTCTTT
j_call: TRBJ1-1; clone_size: .; d_call: .; v_call: TRBV28; cdr3_aa: CASRQGILNTEAFF; cdr3_nt: TGTGCCAGCAGACAGGGAATACTGAACACTGAAGCTTTCTTT
j_call: TRBJ1-2; clone_size: once; d_call: .; v_call: TRBV19; cdr3_aa: CASSGRQGFNYGYTF; cdr3_nt: TGTGCCAGTAGTGGTCGTCAGGGGTTTAACTATGGCTACACCTTC
j_call: TRBJ2-1; clone_size: .; d_call: .; v_call: TRBV10-3; cdr3_aa: CAISEQKTGLNEQFF; cdr3_nt: TGTGCCATCAGTGAGCAAAAGACAGGTCTCAATGAGCAGTTCTTC
j_call: TRBJ1-6; clone_size: once; d_call: .; v_call: TRBV7-2; cdr3_aa: CASSLRGVTYNSPLHF; cdr3_nt: TGTGCCAGCAGCTTAAGGGGTGTCACCTATAATTCACCCCTCCACTTT
j_call: TRBJ2-1; clone_size: .; d_call: TRBD2; v_call: TRBV9; cdr3_aa: CASSVVASGHNEQFF; cdr3_nt: TGTGCCAGCAGCGTTGTGGCTAGCGGGCACAATGAGCAGTTCTTC
j_call: TRBJ1-1; clone_size: .; d_call: .; v_call: TRBV7-8; cdr3_aa: CASSLLGGQIEAFF; cdr3_nt: TGTGCCAGCAGCTTACTAGGAGGGCAGATAGAAGCTTTCTTT
j_call: TRBJ2-1; clone_size: .; d_call: .; v_call: TRBV6-4; cdr3_aa: CASSRSLEDNEQFF; cdr3_nt: TGTGCCAGCAGTCGATCACTAGAAGACAATGAGCAGTTCTTC
j_call: TRBJ1-1; clone_size: .; d_call: .; v_call: TRBV19; cdr3_aa: CASSTRGTEAFF; cdr3_nt: TGTGCCAGTAGTACAAGGGGGACTGAAGCTTTCTTT
j_call: TRBJ1-6; clone_size: .; d_call: TRBD1; v_call: TRBV25-1; cdr3_aa: CASSGRQGNSPLHF; cdr3_nt: TGTGCCAGCAGTGGGCGACAGGGTAATTCACCCCTCCACTTT
j_call: TRBJ2-3; clone_size: .; d_call: TRBD1; v_call: TRBV19; cdr3_aa: CASSIPRTGYTDTQYF; cdr3_nt: TGTGCCAGTAGTATCCCCCGGACAGGATACACAGATACGCAGTATTTT
j_call: TRBJ1-5; clone_size: .; d_call: .; v_call: TRBV19; cdr3_aa: CASSVVAQPQHF; cdr3_nt: TGTGCCAGTAGCGTGGTGGCTCAGCCCCAGCATTTT
j_call: TRBJ1-2; clone_size: .; d_call: .; v_call: TRBV5-1; cdr3_aa: CASSLGSGNNYGYTF; cdr3_nt: TGCGCCAGCAGCTTGGGGTCAGGTAATAACTATGGCTACACCTTC
j_call: TRBJ1-1; clone_size: .; d_call: TRBD1; v_call: TRBV11-2; cdr3_aa: CASSLRQGMAEAFF; cdr3_nt: TGTGCCAGCAGCTTGAGACAGGGGATGGCTGAAGCTTTCTTT
j_call: TRBJ2-1; clone_size: .; d_call: TRBD2; v_call: TRBV6-4; cdr3_aa: CASSLRLAGSSYNEQFF; cdr3_nt: TGTGCCAGCAGCCTGAGACTAGCGGGGAGCTCCTACAATGAGCAGTTCTTC
j_call: TRBJ1-5; clone_size: .; d_call: .; v_call: TRBV19; cdr3_aa: CASSPDPGPNQPQHF; cdr3_nt: TGTGCCAGTAGTCCGGATCCAGGTCCGAATCAGCCCCAGCATTTT
j_call: TRBJ2-5; clone_size: .; d_call: .; v_call: TRBV27; cdr3_aa: CASSPSSQETQYF; cdr3_nt: TGTGCCAGCAGTCCGTCCTCCCAAGAGACCCAGTACTTC
j_call: TRBJ2-7; clone_size: .; d_call: .; v_call: TRBV13; cdr3_aa: CASSRGRTYEQYF; cdr3_nt: TGTGCCAGCAGTCGAGGGCGGACCTACGAGCAGTACTTC
j_call: TRBJ1-1; clone_size: .; d_call: TRBD1; v_call: TRBV27; cdr3_aa: CASSPPGTGLVPEAFF; cdr3_nt: TGTGCCAGCAGTCCCCCTGGGACAGGGTTAGTCCCTGAAGCTTTCTTT
j_call: TRBJ2-3; clone_size: .; d_call: .; v_call: TRBV11-2; cdr3_aa: CASSLSPSTDTQYF; cdr3_nt: TGTGCCAGCAGCTTAAGCCCCAGCACAGATACGCAGTATTTT
j_call: TRBJ1-4; clone_size: .; d_call: TRBD1; v_call: TRBV19; cdr3_aa: CASSTYRGGNEKLFF; cdr3_nt: TGTGCCAGTAGTACCTACAGGGGTGGGAATGAAAAACTGTTTTTT
j_call: TRBJ2-1; clone_size: .; d_call: TRBD2; v_call: TRBV5-3; cdr3_aa: CARRLAKRGPKQHEQFF; cdr3_nt: TGTGCCAGAAGACTGGCAAAGCGGGGGCCTAAACAGCATGAGCAGTTCTTC
j_call: TRBJ2-1; clone_size: .; d_call: TRBD2; v_call: TRBV6-4; cdr3_aa: CASSDFTGGYNEQFF; cdr3_nt: TGTGCCAGCAGTGACTTCACGGGGGGATACAATGAGCAGTTCTTC
j_call: TRBJ1-1; clone_size: .; d_call: .; v_call: TRBV25-1; cdr3_aa: CASRDGRLHDEAFF; cdr3_nt: TGTGCCAGCAGGGATGGGAGGCTTCACGATGAAGCTTTCTTT
j_call: TRBJ2-1; clone_size: few; d_call: TRBD1; v_call: TRBV15; cdr3_aa: CATSRWGTGGANEQFF; cdr3_nt: TGTGCCACCAGCAGATGGGGGACAGGGGGAGCCAATGAGCAGTTCTTC
j_call: TRBJ2-4; clone_size: .; d_call: .; v_call: TRBV5-1; cdr3_aa: CASTEGLAKNIQYF; cdr3_nt: TGCGCCAGCACGGAAGGACTAGCCAAAAACATTCAGTACTTC
j_call: TRBJ1-4; clone_size: .; d_call: .; v_call: TRBV6-1; cdr3_aa: CASSDQGGRPEKLFF; cdr3_nt: TGTGCCAGCAGTGACCAAGGGGGTCGTCCTGAAAAACTGTTTTTT
j_call: TRBJ1-5; clone_size: .; d_call: TRBD1; v_call: TRBV6-5; cdr3_aa: CASSGDREGQPQHF; cdr3_nt: TGTGCCAGCAGTGGGGACAGGGAGGGTCAGCCCCAGCATTTT
j_call: TRBJ1-1; clone_size: .; d_call: .; v_call: TRBV5-1; cdr3_aa: CASSEDNMNTEAFF; cdr3_nt: TGCGCCAGCAGCGAGGACAACATGAACACTGAAGCTTTCTTT
j_call: TRBJ2-5; clone_size: .; d_call: .; v_call: TRBV7-3; cdr3_aa: CASSKSRQGGETQYF; cdr3_nt: TGTGCCAGCAGCAAATCTAGACAGGGAGGAGAGACCCAGTACTTC
j_call: TRBJ2-7; clone_size: few; d_call: TRBD1; v_call: TRBV4-1; cdr3_aa: CASSHNRDRGSYEQYF; cdr3_nt: TGCGCCAGCAGCCACAACCGGGACAGGGGATCCTACGAGCAGTACTTC
j_call: TRBJ2-7; clone_size: .; d_call: .; v_call: TRBV7-8; cdr3_aa: CASSLGGQEQYF; cdr3_nt: TGTGCCAGCAGCTTAGGGGGACAAGAGCAGTACTTC
j_call: TRBJ2-4; clone_size: .; d_call: TRBD1; v_call: TRBV27; cdr3_aa: CASRLQGALNIQYF; cdr3_nt: TGTGCCAGCAGGTTACAGGGGGCTCTGAACATTCAGTACTTC